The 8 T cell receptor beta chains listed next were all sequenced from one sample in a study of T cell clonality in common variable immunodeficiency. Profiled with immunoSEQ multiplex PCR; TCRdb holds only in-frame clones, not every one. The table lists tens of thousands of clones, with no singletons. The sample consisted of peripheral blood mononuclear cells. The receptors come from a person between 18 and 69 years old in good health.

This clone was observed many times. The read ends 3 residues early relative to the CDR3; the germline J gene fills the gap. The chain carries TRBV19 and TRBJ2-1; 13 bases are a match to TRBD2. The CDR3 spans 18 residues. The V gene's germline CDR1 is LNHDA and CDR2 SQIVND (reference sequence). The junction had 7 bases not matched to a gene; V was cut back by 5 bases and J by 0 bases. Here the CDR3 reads CASSPWTSGRRSYNEQFF. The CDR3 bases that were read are TGTGCCAGTAGTCCCTGGACTAGCGGGAGACGCTCCTACAATGAG.

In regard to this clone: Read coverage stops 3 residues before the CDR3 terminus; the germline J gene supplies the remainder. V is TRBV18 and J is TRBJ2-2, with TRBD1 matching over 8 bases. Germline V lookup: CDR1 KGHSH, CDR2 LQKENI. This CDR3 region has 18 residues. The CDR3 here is CASSPVPTRGLSNSPLFF. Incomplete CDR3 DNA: TGTGCCAGCTCACCTGTACCCACCAGGGGGCTTAGTAATTCACCG. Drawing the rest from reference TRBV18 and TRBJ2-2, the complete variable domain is NAGVMQNPRHLVRRRGQEARLRCSPMKGHSHVYWYRQLPEEGLKFMVYLQKENIIDESGMPKERFSAEFPKEGPSILRIQQVVRGDSAAYFCASSPVPTRGLSNSPLFFGEGSRLTVL.

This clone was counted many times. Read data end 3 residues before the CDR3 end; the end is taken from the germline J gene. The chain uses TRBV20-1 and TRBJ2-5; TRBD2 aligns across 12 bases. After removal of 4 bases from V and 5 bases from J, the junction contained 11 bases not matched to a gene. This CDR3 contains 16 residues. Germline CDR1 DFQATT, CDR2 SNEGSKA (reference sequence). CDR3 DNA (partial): TGCAGTGCTAACCCCCCTAGCGGGGGGGAGGGGGAGACC. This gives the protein CSANPPSGGEGET. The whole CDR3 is CSANPPSGGEGETQYF.

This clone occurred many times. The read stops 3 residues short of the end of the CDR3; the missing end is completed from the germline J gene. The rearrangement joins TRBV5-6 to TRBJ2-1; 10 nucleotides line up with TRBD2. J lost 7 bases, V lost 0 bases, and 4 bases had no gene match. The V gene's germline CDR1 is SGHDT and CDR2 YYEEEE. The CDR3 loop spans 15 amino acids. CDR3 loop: CASSLGSSGSNEQFF. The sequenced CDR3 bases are TGTGCCAGCAGCTTGGGATCTAGCGGGAGTAATGAG.

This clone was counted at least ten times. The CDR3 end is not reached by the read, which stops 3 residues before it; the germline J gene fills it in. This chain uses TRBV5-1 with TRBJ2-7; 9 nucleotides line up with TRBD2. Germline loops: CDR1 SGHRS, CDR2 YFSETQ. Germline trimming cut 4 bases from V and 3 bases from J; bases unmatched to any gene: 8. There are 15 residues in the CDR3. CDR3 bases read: TGCGCCAGCAGCCTGGCGGGAGGGGGGGGCTACGAG. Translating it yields CASSLAGGGGYE. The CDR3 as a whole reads CASSLAGGGGYEQYF.

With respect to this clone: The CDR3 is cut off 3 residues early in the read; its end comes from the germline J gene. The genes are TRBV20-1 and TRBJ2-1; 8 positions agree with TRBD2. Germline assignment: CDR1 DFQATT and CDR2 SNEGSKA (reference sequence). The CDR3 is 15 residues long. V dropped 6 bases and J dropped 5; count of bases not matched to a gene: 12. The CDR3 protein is CSAKTRLAHHNEQFF. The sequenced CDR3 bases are TGCAGTGCCAAGACCCGACTAGCGCACCACAATGAG.

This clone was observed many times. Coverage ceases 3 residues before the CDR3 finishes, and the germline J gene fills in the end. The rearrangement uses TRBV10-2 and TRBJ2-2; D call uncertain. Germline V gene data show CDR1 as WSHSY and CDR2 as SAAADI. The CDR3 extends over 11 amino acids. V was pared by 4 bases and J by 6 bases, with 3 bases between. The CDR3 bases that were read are TGCGCCAGCAGTGCCTCCGGGGAG. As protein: CASSASGE. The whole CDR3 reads CASSASGELFF.

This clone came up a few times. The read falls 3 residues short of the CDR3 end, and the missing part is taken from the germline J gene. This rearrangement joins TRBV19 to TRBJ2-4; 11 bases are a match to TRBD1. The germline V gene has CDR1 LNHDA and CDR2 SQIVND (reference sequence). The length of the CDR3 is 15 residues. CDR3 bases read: TGTGCCAGTCTACGGACAGGGGGCGAGGGCTATGGT. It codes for CASLRTGGEGYG. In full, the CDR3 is CASLRTGGEGYGQYF.